The 5 T cell receptor beta chains given below trace back to one sample, sequenced in a study of PD-1 blockade in classical Hodgkin lymphoma. The protocol was immunoSEQ multiplex PCR, while the TCRdb copy is restricted to in-frame clones and leaves out a portion. There are about 62,000 clones in the sample; roughly 88% occur only once, and around an eighth lies in the top ten. With no exception, relapse followed autologous stem cell transplantation in all patients, and brentuximab vedotin exposure varied. Sequencing used peripheral blood mononuclear cells (PBMCs), obtained at baseline. Receptors were obtained from a human donor with classical Hodgkin lymphoma.

The rearrangement joins TRBV7-8 to TRBJ1-1; D unclear. V gave up 5 bases and J gave up 3 bases, with 10 bases separating them. Germline CDR1 SGHVS, CDR2 FQNEAQ. The CDR3 extends over 13 amino acids. The CDR3 loop is CASSLSTYTEAFF. CDR3 nucleotide sequence: TGTGCCAGCAGCCTTTCCACCTACACTGAAGCTTTCTTT.

The rearrangement joins TRBV19 to TRBJ2-3; possibly TRBD2 for D (7 bases). The CDR3 extends over 17 amino acids. The germline V gene encodes CDR1 LNHDA and CDR2 SQIVND (reference sequence). V was cut by 5 bases and J by 2 bases, with 20 bases left in between. CDR3 region: CASSGKTGRGPTDTQYF. The CDR3 DNA follows: TGTGCCAGTAGTGGTAAAACAGGGAGGGGACCCACAGATACGCAGTATTTT.

The chain joins TRBV29-1 to TRBJ1-2, with D possibly being TRBD1 (5 bases). The germline V gene encodes CDR1 SQVTM and CDR2 ANQGSEA. Trimming shortened V by 3 bases and J by 12 bases, and 17 bases separated the two germline ends. The CDR3 has 12 amino acids. The DNA for the CDR3 is TGCAGCGTTGATAAGGGGCGGGGCGGCCACACCTTC. This gives the protein CSVDKGRGGHTF.

The V and J genes are TRBV18 and TRBJ2-7; D tentatively reads TRBD1 or TRBD2 (5 bases each). The CDR3 runs 16 residues. V was pared by 3 bases and J by 3 bases, with 18 bases between. In germline, CDR1 is KGHSH, CDR2 LQKENI. CDR3 DNA: TGTGCCAGCTCACCCAGACCTCTCCGGGACCTCTACGAGCAGTACTTC. Translating gives CASSPRPLRDLYEQYF.

A note on this clone: Other DNA sequences within the sample encode an identical CDR3. The rearrangement links TRBV6-4 to TRBJ2-3, with TRBD2 matching over 10 bases. Looked up from germline, CDR1 is MRHNA and CDR2 is SNTAGT. The CDR3 is made up of 16 amino acids. Trimming at V came to 0 bases and at J to 3 bases, leaving 3 bases not matched to a gene. The CDR3 DNA reads as TGTGCCAGCAGTGACTCGAGCGGGGGGGGAACAGATACGCAGTATTTT. Amino acids: CASSDSSGGGTDTQYF.